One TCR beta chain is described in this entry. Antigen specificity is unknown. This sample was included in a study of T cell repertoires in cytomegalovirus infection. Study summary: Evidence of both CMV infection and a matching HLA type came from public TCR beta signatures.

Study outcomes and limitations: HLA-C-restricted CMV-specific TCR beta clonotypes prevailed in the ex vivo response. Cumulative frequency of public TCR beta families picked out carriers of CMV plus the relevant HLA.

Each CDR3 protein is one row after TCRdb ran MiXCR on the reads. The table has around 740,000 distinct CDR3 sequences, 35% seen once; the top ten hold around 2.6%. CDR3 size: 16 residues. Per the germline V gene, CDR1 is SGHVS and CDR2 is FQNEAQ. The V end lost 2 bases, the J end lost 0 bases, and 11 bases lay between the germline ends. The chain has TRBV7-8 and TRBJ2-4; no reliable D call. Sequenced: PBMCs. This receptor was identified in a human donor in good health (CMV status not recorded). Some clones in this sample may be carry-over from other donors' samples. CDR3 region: CASSLLPFPAKNIQYF. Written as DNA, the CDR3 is TGTGCCAGCAGCTTACTGCCCTTTCCAGCCAAAAACATTCAGTACTTC.